This T cell receptor beta chain was identified during a study of T-cell memory formation after mild COVID-19. Study-wide results and limits: Clones that shrank (day 15 to 85) were balanced CD4/CD8, whereas later expanders leaned CD4+.

In regard to this clonotype: The antigen is not known.

TCRdb re-called the 5' RACE reads through MiXCR, storing one row per CDR3 protein. The data show about 180,000 distinct CDR3 sequences, around 16% seen once. Germline CDR1 is SGHAT and CDR2 is FQNNGV. Between the trimmed V and J ends, which lost 5 bases and 3 bases, there was a span of 11 bases. CDR3 length: 14 amino acids. The source is an adult woman who had mild COVID-19 (a few samples of this study predate the infection). Cell type and time point are not known. The specimen sequenced was PBMCs or a T cell subset sorted from them (not recorded which). The V call is TRBV11-2, the J call TRBJ2-1; D is possibly TRBD2 (6 bases). The CDR3, as DNA: TGTGCCAGCAGCCCGGAGGGGAACTACAATGAGCAGTTCTTC. Translation gives CASSPEGNYNEQFF.